The subject of this entry is one TCR beta chain. The Seattle site enrolled patients during active infection and followed them longitudinally. The data were obtained in a study of blood T cell repertoires in COVID-19. Study background: There were acute and convalescent COVID-19 samples, and they came from the United States, Italy and Spain. Sample material is recorded as cDNA or gDNA derived from T cells, B-cell-depleted T cells, or PBMCs.

Data came from immunoSEQ multiplex PCR; TCRdb stores just in-frame clones and leaves some out. The top ten clones hold about 0.76% of a sample with 150,000 to 250,000 clones, 85% to 95% of them seen once. V lost 1 base to trimming and J lost 2 bases; unmatched junction nucleotides: 6. The CDR3 contains 16 residues. Germline V gene data show CDR1 as LGHNA and CDR2 as YNFKEQ. The chain is built from TRBV4-2 and TRBJ2-3; 7 bases line up with TRBD2. The sequenced sample was peripheral blood. This receptor was obtained from a man aged 30 to 45 with COVID-19, enrolled during active disease. The DNA for the CDR3 is TGTGCCAGCAGCCAAGCCCGAGCGGGATACACAGATACGCAGTATTTT. Encoded protein: CASSQARAGYTDTQYF.